The sequence of this TCR beta chain was determined in a study of blood T cells in healthy people across ages. Every sample had a minimum of 6.5 million PBMCs isolated. With 4 bases clipped from V and 2 bases from J, the junction kept 9 bases outside the gene matches. Germline V gene data show CDR1 as SGHNT and CDR2 as YYREEE (reference sequence). This CDR3 has 17 residues. The second PCR ran roughly 6 to 11 cycles with a sample-barcoded 5' primer and J-beta primers. MiXCR was run by TCRdb on the 5' RACE reads, yielding one entry per CDR3 protein. The data show hundreds of thousands of distinct CDR3 sequences, about 30% seen once. This clonotype has only a few counts.

The source is a woman older than 75 in good health. The chain carries TRBV5-4 and TRBJ2-3; 11 bases are a match to TRBD2. The sequenced sample consisted of blood. The CDR3 spells CASSQPGLADFTDTQYF. In DNA, the CDR3 is TGTGCCAGCAGCCAACCGGGACTAGCGGATTTCACAGATACGCAGTATTTT.